What follows is one TCR beta chain and its context. The antigen is undetermined. The CDR3 contains 14 residues. CDR1 and CDR2 (germline): SNHLY, FYNNEI. V was trimmed by 7 bases and J by 4 bases, leaving 16 bases between them. This sample was taken from a study of T cell responses to AZD1222 COVID-19 vaccine. Clones were sequenced by immunoSEQ multiplex PCR, and TCRdb holds only the in-frame ones, with some missing. The sample includes about 110,000 clones, approximately 94% of them seen just once. Recipients boosted at about 4 weeks or about 12 weeks are pooled. General study points: Spike regions recognized by vaccine-associated CD4 TCRs spanned the protein, led by 160-218 and 743-854. Repertoires in all cases were sampled only once the peak T cell response had passed.

The rearrangement links TRBV2 to TRBJ1-1; D ambiguous. The sequence was obtained from an adult who received the AZD1222 COVID-19 vaccine. The sample consisted of peripheral blood, taken 28 days after the second AZD1222 dose. This chain's CDR3 is CASTSGFKGTEAFF. DNA for the CDR3: TGTGCCAGCACCTCCGGCTTCAAGGGCACTGAAGCTTTCTTT. Full variable domain (rest looked up from reference TRBV2 and TRBJ1-1): EPEVTQTPSHQVTQMGQEVILRCVPISNHLYFYWYRQILGQKVEFLVSFYNNEISEKSEIFDDQFSVERPDGSNFTLKIRSTKLEDSAMYFCASTSGFKGTEAFFGQGTRLTVV.